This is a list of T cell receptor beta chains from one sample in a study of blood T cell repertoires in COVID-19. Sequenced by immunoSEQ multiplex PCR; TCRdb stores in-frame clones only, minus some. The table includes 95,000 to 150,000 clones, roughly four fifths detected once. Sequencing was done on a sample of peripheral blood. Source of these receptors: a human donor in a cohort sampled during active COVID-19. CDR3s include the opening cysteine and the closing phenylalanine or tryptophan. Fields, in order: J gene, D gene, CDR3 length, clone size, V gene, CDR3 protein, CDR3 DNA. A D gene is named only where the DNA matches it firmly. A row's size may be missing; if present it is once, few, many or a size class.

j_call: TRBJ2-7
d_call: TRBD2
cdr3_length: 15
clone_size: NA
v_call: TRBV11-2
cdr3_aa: CASSVTSGGPYEQYF
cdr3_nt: TGTGCCAGCAGCGTGACTAGCGGGGGTCCCTACGAGCAGTACTTC

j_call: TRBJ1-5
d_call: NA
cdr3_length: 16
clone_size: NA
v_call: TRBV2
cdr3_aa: CASSEWRTASNQPQHF
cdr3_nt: TGTGCCAGCAGTGAATGGAGGACAGCTAGCAATCAGCCCCAGCATTTT

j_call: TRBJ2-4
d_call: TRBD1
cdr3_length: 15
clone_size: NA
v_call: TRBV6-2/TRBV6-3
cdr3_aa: CASSPTGWSSNIQYF
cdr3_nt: TGTGCCAGCAGTCCGACAGGGTGGAGTTCGAACATTCAGTACTTC

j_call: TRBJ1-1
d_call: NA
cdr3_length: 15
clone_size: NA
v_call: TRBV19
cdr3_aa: CASSIGGNWNTEAFF
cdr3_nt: TGTGCCAGTAGTATCGGAGGGAACTGGAACACTGAAGCTTTCTTT

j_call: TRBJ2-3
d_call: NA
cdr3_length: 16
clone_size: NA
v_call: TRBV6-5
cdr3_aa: CASSYFGGAGTDTQYF
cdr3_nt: TGTGCCAGCAGTTACTTTGGGGGCGCAGGCACAGATACGCAGTATTTT

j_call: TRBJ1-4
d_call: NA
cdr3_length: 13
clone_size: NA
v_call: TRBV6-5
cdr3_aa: CASQGLVNEKLFF
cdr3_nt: TGTGCCAGCCAGGGTCTTGTTAATGAAAAACTGTTTTTT

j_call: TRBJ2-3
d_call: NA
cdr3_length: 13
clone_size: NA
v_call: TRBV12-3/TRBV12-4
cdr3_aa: CASSLGEADTQYF
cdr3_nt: TGTGCCAGCAGTTTAGGGGAGGCAGATACGCAGTATTTT

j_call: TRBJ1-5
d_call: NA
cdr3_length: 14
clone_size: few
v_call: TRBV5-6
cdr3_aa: CASTRQRNNQPQHF
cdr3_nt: TGTGCCAGCACCAGACAGAGGAACAATCAGCCCCAGCATTTT

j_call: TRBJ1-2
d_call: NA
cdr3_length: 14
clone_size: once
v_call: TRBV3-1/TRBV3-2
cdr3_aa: CASSHRGPNYGYTF
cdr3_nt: TGTGCCAGCAGCCACAGGGGACCCAACTATGGCTACACCTTC

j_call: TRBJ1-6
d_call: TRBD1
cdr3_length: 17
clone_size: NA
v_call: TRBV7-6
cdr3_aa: CASSFGQGPSYNSPLHF
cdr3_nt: TGTGCCAGCAGCTTCGGACAGGGGCCCTCCTATAATTCACCCCTCCACTTT

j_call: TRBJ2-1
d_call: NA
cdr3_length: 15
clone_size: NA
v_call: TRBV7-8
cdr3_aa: CASSANRDPYNEQFF
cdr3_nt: TGTGCCAGCAGCGCTAACAGGGATCCCTACAATGAGCAGTTCTTC

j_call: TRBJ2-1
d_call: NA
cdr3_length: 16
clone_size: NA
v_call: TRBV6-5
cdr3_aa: CASSYSRWSSYNEQFF
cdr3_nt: TGTGCCAGCAGTTACTCCAGATGGAGCTCCTACAATGAGCAGTTCTTC

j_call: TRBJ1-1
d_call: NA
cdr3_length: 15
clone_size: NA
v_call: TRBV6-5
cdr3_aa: CASSSAGLGNTEAFF
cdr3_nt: TGTGCCAGCAGTTCGGCAGGGCTCGGGAACACTGAAGCTTTCTTT

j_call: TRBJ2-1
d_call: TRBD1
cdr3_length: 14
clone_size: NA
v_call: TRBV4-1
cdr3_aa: CASSQGQGWNEQFF
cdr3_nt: TGCGCCAGCAGCCAAGGACAGGGGTGGAATGAGCAGTTCTTC

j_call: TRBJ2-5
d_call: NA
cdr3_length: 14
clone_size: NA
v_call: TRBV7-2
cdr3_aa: CASSTTGYQETQYF
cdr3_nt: TGTGCCAGCAGTACAACGGGATACCAAGAGACCCAGTACTTC

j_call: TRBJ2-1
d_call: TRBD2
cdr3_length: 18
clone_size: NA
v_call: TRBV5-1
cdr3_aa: CASSPSSVAGDPSNEQFF
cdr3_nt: TGCGCCAGCAGCCCATCCTCTGTAGCGGGGGATCCTTCAAATGAGCAGTTCTTC

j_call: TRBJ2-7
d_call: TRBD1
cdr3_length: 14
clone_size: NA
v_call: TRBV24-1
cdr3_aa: CATSDFRQGFEQYF
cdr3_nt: TGTGCCACCAGTGATTTTCGACAGGGATTCGAGCAGTACTTC

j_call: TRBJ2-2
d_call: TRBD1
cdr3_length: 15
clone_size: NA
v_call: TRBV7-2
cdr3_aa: CASSLLGGKSGELFF
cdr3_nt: TGTGCCAGCAGCTTATTAGGGGGCAAGTCGGGGGAGCTGTTTTTT

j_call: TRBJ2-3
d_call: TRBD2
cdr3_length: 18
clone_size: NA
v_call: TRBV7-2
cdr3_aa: CASSSTGTSGGVLDTQYF
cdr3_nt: TGTGCCAGCAGCTCGACCGGGACTAGCGGGGGGGTCCTCGATACGCAGTATTTT

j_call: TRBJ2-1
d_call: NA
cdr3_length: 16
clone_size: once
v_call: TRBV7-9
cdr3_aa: CASASISGSRYNEQFF
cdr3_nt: TGTGCCAGCGCATCAATCTCGGGGTCCCGTTACAATGAGCAGTTCTTC